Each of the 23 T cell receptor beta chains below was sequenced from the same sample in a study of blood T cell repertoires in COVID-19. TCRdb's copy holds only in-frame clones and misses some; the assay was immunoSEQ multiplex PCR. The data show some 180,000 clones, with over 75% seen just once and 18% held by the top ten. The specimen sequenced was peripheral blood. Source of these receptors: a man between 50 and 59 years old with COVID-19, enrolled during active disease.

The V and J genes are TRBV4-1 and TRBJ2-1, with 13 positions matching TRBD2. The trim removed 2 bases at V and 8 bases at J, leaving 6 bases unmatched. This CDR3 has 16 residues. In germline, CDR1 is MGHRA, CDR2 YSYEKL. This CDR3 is CASSQPGLAGYYEQFF. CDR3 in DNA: TGCGCCAGCAGCCAACCGGGACTAGCGGGATATTATGAGCAGTTCTTC.

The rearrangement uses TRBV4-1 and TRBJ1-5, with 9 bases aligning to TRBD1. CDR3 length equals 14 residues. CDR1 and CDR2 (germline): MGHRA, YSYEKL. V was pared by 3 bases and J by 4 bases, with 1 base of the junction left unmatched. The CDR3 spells CASSQGQGNQPQHF. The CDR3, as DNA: TGCGCCAGCAGCCAGGGACAGGGTAATCAGCCCCAGCATTTT.

The CDR3 DNA is TGCGCCAGCAGCTTGGAAGCTAGCGGCCAAGAGACCCAGTACTTC. It codes for CASSLEASGQETQYF. This rearrangement joins TRBV5-1 to TRBJ2-5; 7 bases are a match to TRBD2. The CDR3 totals 15 residues. CDR1 and CDR2 (germline): SGHRS, YFSETQ. V was pared by 0 bases and J by 1 base, with 3 bases of the junction left unmatched.

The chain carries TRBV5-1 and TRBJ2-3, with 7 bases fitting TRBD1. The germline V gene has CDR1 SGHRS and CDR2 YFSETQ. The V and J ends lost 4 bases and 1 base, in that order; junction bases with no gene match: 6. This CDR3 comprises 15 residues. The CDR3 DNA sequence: TGCGCCAGCAGCCAAGGACAGGAGGGCACAGATACGCAGTATTTT. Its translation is CASSQGQEGTDTQYF.

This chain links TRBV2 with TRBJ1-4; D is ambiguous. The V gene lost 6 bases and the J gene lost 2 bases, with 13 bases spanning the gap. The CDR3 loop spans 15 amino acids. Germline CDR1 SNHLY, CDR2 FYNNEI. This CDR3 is CASRDLGGTNEKLFF. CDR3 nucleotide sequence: TGTGCCAGCAGGGATTTAGGAGGGACTAATGAAAAACTGTTTTTT. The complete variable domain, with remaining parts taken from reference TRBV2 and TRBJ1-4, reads EPEVTQTPSHQVTQMGQEVILRCVPISNHLYFYWYRQILGQKVEFLVSFYNNEISEKSEIFDDQFSVERPDGSNFTLKIRSTKLEDSAMYFCASRDLGGTNEKLFFGSGTQLSVL.

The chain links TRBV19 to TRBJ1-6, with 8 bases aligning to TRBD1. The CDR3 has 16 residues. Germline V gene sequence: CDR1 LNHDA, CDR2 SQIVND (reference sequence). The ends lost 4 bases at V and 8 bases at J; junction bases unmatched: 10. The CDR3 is CASSSHTRGRDSPLHF. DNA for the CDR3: TGTGCCAGTAGTAGCCACACCAGGGGGCGAGATTCACCCCTCCACTTT.

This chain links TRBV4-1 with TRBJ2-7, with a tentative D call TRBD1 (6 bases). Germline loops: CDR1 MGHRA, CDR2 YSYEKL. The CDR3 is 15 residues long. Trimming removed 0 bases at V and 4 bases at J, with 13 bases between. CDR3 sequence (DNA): TGCGCCAGCAGCCAAGAAGGGAACAGGGTATACGAGCAGTACTTC. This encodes CASSQEGNRVYEQYF.

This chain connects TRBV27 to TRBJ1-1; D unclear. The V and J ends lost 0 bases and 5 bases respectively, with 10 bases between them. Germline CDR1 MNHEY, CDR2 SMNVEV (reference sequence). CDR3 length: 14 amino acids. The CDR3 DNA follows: TGTGCCAGCAGTTTATCTGCAGGAGGGACTGAAGCTTTCTTT. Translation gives CASSLSAGGTEAFF.

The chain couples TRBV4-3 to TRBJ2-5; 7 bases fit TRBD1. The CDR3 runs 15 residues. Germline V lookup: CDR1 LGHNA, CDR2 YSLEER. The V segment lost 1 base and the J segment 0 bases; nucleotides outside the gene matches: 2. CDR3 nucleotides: TGCGCCAGCAGCCAAGGGGACAGAGACCAAGAGACCCAGTACTTC. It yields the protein CASSQGDRDQETQYF.

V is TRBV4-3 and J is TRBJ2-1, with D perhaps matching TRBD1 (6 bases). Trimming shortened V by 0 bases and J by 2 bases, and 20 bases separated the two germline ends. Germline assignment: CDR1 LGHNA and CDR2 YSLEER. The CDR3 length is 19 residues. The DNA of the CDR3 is TGCGCCAGCAGCCAAGAAGGGGGTTTAGGCAGCCGGCCCTACAATGAGCAGTTCTTC. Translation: CASSQEGGLGSRPYNEQFF.

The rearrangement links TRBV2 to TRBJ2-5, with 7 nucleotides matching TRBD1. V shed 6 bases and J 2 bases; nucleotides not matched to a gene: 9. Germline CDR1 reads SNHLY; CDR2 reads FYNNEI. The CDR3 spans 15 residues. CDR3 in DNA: TGTGCCAGCAGGCCACAGGGGACAAGACAAGAGACCCAGTACTTC. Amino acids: CASRPQGTRQETQYF. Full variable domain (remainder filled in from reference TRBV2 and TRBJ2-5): EPEVTQTPSHQVTQMGQEVILRCVPISNHLYFYWYRQILGQKVEFLVSFYNNEISEKSEIFDDQFSVERPDGSNFTLKIRSTKLEDSAMYFCASRPQGTRQETQYFGPGTRLLVL.

The CDR3 protein is CASSWSGEEKLFF. In DNA, the CDR3 is TGCGCCAGCAGCTGGAGCGGGGAGGAAAAACTGTTTTTT. The chain links TRBV5-1 to TRBJ1-4, with D uncertain. CDR3 size: 13 residues. CDR1 and CDR2 from the germline V gene are SGHRS and YFSETQ. V lost 3 bases, J lost 8 bases, and 11 bases lay in between.

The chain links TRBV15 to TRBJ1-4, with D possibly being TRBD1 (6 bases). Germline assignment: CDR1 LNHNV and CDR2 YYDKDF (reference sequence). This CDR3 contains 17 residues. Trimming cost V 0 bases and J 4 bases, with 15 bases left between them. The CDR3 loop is CATSRDPPGGGNEKLFF. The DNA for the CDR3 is TGTGCCACCAGCAGAGATCCGCCTGGGGGCGGTAATGAAAAACTGTTTTTT.

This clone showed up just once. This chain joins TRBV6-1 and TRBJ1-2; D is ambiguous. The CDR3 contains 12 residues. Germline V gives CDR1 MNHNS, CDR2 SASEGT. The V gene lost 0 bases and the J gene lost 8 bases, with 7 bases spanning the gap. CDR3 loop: CASSEASVGYTF. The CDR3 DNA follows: TGTGCCAGCAGTGAAGCTTCGGTAGGCTACACCTTC.

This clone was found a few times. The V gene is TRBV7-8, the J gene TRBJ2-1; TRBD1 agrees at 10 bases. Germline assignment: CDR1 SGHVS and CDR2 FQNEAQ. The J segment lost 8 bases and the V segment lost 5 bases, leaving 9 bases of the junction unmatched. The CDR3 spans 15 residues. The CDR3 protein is CASSPRGGQGHEQFF. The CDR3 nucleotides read TGTGCCAGCAGCCCTCGCGGGGGACAGGGGCATGAGCAGTTCTTC.

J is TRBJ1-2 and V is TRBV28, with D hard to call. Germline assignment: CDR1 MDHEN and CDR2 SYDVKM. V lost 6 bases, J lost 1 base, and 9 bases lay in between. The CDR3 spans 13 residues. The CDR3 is CASRSEFNYGYTF. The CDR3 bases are TGTGCCAGCAGGTCCGAGTTTAACTATGGCTACACCTTC.

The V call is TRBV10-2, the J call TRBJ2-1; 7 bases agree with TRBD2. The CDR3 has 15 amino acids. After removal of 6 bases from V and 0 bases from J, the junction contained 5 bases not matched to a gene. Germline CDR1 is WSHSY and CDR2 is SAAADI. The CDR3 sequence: CASSSRGDSYNEQFF. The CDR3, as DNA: TGCGCCAGCAGCAGTCGGGGGGACTCCTACAATGAGCAGTTCTTC.

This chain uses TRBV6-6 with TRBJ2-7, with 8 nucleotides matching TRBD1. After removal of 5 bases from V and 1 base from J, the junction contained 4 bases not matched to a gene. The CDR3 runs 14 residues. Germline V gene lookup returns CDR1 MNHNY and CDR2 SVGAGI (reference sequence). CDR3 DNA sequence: TGTGCCAGCAGTCAATACAGGGGGTCCTACGAGCAGTACTTC. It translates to CASSQYRGSYEQYF.

Written as DNA, the CDR3 is TGTGCCAGTAGTAAACCGGGACAGGGCATATATGGCTACACCTTC. Amino acids: CASSKPGQGIYGYTF. V and J are TRBV19 and TRBJ1-2; 9 bases are shared with TRBD1. The ends lost 4 bases at V and 5 bases at J; junction bases unmatched: 8. This CDR3 region has 15 residues. The germline V gene encodes CDR1 LNHDA and CDR2 SQIVND (reference sequence).

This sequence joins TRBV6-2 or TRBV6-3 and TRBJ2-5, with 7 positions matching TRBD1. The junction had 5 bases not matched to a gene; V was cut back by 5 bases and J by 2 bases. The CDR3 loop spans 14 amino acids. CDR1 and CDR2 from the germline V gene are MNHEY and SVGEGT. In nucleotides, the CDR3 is TGTGCCAGCAGTAAACCGGGACAGCAAGAGACCCAGTACTTC. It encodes CASSKPGQQETQYF.

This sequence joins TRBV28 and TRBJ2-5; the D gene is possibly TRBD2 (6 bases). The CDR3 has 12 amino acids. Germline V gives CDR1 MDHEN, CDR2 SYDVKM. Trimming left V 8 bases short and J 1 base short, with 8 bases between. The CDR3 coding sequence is TGTGCCAGCGGGGAGGTCCAAGAGACCCAGTACTTC. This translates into CASGEVQETQYF.

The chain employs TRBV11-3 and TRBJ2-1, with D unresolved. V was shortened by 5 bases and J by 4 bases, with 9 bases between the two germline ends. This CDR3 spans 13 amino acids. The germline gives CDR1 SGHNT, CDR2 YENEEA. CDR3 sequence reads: CASSASSYNEQFF. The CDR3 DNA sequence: TGTGCCAGCAGCGCCTCGAGTTACAATGAGCAGTTCTTC.

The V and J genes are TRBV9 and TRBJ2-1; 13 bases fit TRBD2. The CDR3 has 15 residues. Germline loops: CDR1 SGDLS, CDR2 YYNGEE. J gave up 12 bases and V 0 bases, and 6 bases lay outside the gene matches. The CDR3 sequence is CASSVGGLAGVGQFF. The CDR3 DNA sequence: TGTGCCAGCAGCGTAGGAGGACTAGCGGGGGTAGGGCAGTTCTTC.